Shown below are 13 T cell receptor beta chains from a single sample sequenced in a study of T cell changes during pregnancy in multiple sclerosis. TCRdb's copy holds only in-frame clones and misses some; the assay was immunoSEQ multiplex PCR. This sample yields about 29,000 clones, of which 90% to 95% are seen a single time; more than 5% belongs to the top ten. The material sequenced was CD8+ T cells from peripheral blood mononuclear cells, taken before pregnancy. The receptor set was obtained from a female donor with multiple sclerosis, enrolled in a pregnancy study.

This chain uses TRBV7-6 with TRBJ1-4; D may be TRBD1 (5 bases). V was trimmed by 5 bases and J by 7 bases, leaving 14 bases between them. Germline V gene sequence: CDR1 SGHVS, CDR2 FNYEAQ. The CDR3 is made up of 14 amino acids. CDR3 coding DNA: TGTGCCAGCAGCGAAGGACATACCCCTGAAAAACTGTTTTTT. It is translated as CASSEGHTPEKLFF.

This clone was detected once. The rearrangement joins TRBV9 to TRBJ2-7; 10 bases match TRBD1. In germline, CDR1 is SGDLS, CDR2 YYNGEE. The CDR3 consists of 15 residues. The V gene end was trimmed by 0 bases and the J gene end by 0 bases; junction bases not matched to a gene: 0. The CDR3 nucleotides read TGTGCCAGCAGCGTAGGGACAGGGGGCTCCTACGAGCAGTACTTC. Translation: CASSVGTGGSYEQYF.

The V call is TRBV5-1, the J call TRBJ2-1, with TRBD1 matching 9 bases. This CDR3 region has 15 residues. The germline V gene encodes CDR1 SGHRS and CDR2 YFSETQ. Germline trimming cut 2 bases from V and 6 bases from J; bases unmatched to any gene: 6. This chain's CDR3 is CASSLRDRVLNEQFF. CDR3 DNA: TGCGCCAGCAGCTTAAGGGACAGGGTCCTCAATGAGCAGTTCTTC.

The genes are TRBV19 and TRBJ2-2; D uncertain. The CDR3 runs 13 residues. Trimming took off 11 bases at V and 2 bases at J, with 12 bases between the two ends. Germline V lookup: CDR1 LNHDA, CDR2 SQIVND (reference sequence). The CDR3: CAGGVSNTGELFF. The CDR3 bases are TGTGCCGGTGGAGTTTCTAACACCGGGGAGCTGTTTTTT.

The chain is built from TRBV11-2 and TRBJ2-7; perhaps TRBD1 as D (6 bases). CDR3 length: 12 residues. V was shortened by 4 bases and J by 5 bases, with 9 bases between the two germline ends. Looked up from germline, CDR1 is SGHAT and CDR2 is FQNNGV. The CDR3 bases are TGTGCCAGCAGCTGGGGGCCGGACGAGCAGTACTTC. Its translation: CASSWGPDEQYF.

The chain combines TRBV27 with TRBJ2-2, with D tentatively TRBD2 (5 bases). CDR1 is MNHEY, CDR2 SMNVEV, per germline (reference sequence). The V end lost 5 bases, the J end lost 7 bases, and 8 bases lay between the germline ends. The CDR3 is 12 residues long. The CDR3 bases are TGTGCCAGCAGTCGCCGGGGCGGGGAGCTGTTTTTT. Encoded protein: CASSRRGGELFF.

V gene TRBV9 combines with J gene TRBJ2-7, with a possible D match to TRBD1 (6 bases). Looked up from germline, CDR1 is SGDLS and CDR2 is YYNGEE. Trimming stripped 3 bases from V and 1 base from J, with 11 bases between. This CDR3 contains 14 residues. The CDR3 here is CASSERDKSYEQYF. In DNA, the CDR3 is TGTGCCAGCAGCGAACGGGACAAGTCCTACGAGCAGTACTTC. Looking up the rest from reference TRBV9 and TRBJ2-7 gives the full variable domain: DSGVTQTPKHLITATGQRVTLRCSPRSGDLSVYWYQQSLDQGLQFLIQYYNGEERAKGNILERFSAQQFPDLHSELNLSSLELGDSALYFCASSERDKSYEQYFGPGTRLTVT.

This chain joins TRBV28 and TRBJ2-1, with 12 bases fitting TRBD2. From germline, CDR1 is MDHEN and CDR2 SYDVKM. This CDR3 region has 17 residues. V shed 5 bases and J 5 bases; nucleotides not matched to a gene: 10. CDR3: CASSPPLRLAGDNEQFF. Written as DNA, the CDR3 is TGTGCCAGCAGTCCTCCCCTTCGACTAGCGGGAGACAATGAGCAGTTCTTC.

Details on this clone: Other DNA sequences from this sample encode an identical CDR3 as well. The chain is built from TRBV29-1 and TRBJ2-7, with 7 bases fitting TRBD1. This CDR3 spans 11 amino acids. Germline assignment: CDR1 SQVTM and CDR2 ANQGSEA. Losses at the gene ends were 6 bases for V and 4 bases for J; bases not matched to a gene: 3. The CDR3 coding sequence is TGCAGCGTGCAACAGGGGTACGAGCAGTACTTC. This gives the protein CSVQQGYEQYF.

This rearrangement joins TRBV19 to TRBJ2-1; 8 bases fit TRBD2. CDR1 is LNHDA, CDR2 SQIVND, per germline (reference sequence). The CDR3 length is 15 residues. The J segment lost 14 bases and the V segment lost 3 bases, leaving 15 bases of the junction unmatched. In nucleotides, the CDR3 is TGTGCCAGTAGTATCAATGGCGGGAGGAATGGAGGGGAGTTCTTC. Protein: CASSINGGRNGGEFF.

The J gene is TRBJ2-1, the V gene TRBV5-8; no firm D call. CDR3 length: 15 residues. Per the germline V gene, CDR1 is SGHTS and CDR2 is YDEGEE. V dropped 5 bases and J dropped 3 bases, with 15 bases sitting between them. For the CDR3, the DNA is TGTGCCAGCAGTACCTACCTAAACCTCTACAATGAGCAGTTCTTC. Protein: CASSTYLNLYNEQFF.

By proportion, this clone is medium-sized. DNA for the CDR3: TGTGCCAGCAGCCCGTCCCCGACAGGGGGCAATGAAAAACTGTTTTTT. As protein: CASSPSPTGGNEKLFF. The rearrangement uses TRBV7-6 and TRBJ1-4; 10 positions agree with TRBD1. Germline lookup yields CDR1 SGHVS and CDR2 FNYEAQ. V shed 5 bases and J 5 bases; nucleotides not matched to a gene: 8. CDR3 length equals 16 residues. The whole variable domain, filled in from reference TRBV7-6 and TRBJ1-4, reads GAGVSQSPRYKVTKRGQDVALRCDPISGHVSLYWYRQALGQGPEFLTYFNYEAQQDKSGLPNDRFSAERPEGSISTLTIQRTEQRDSAMYRCASSPSPTGGNEKLFFGSGTQLSVL.

The rearrangement uses TRBV28 and TRBJ1-1; D may be TRBD1 (5 bases). CDR1 and CDR2 from the germline V gene are MDHEN and SYDVKM. Deletions cut 4 bases from V and 5 bases from J, with 17 bases between. This CDR3 contains 15 residues. Here the CDR3 DNA reads TGTGCCAGCAGTTCTCCCAGGGTCGGTCTGACTGAAGCTTTCTTT. Protein product: CASSSPRVGLTEAFF.